This TCR beta chain appears in the sequencing data of a study of T cell clones after liver transplantation. Study at large: TCRbeta sequencing after a pre-transplant mixed lymphocyte reaction identified graft-donor-reactive clones, later tracked in post-transplant blood. Apart from a few HCV-positive recipients, transplants were for non-autoimmune, non-viral reasons. Patients counted as tolerant after at least one year off all immunosuppression, enzymes not exceeding twice normal.

CDR1 GTSNPN and CDR2 SVGIG come from the germline V gene (reference sequence). The CDR3 contains 14 residues. The V end lost 4 bases, the J end lost 5 bases, and 14 bases lay between the germline ends. This table comes from immunoSEQ multiplex PCR, and its TCRdb copy is limited to in-frame clones, with some not included. The sample yields 45,000 to 55,000 clones, less than 85% seen once. The V call is TRBV30, the J call TRBJ2-2; D may correspond to TRBD1 or TRBD2 (6 bases each). The sample consisted of CD4+ T cells from blood, taken before liver transplant. The receptor was isolated from a human donor who received a liver transplant. The CDR3 spells CAWKGGVGTGELFF. CDR3 coding DNA: TGTGCCTGGAAGGGGGGAGTGGGAACCGGGGAGCTGTTTTTT.